The 7 T cell receptor beta chains below were found in one sample sequenced in a study of shared clonotypes between healthy human individuals. Only in-frame clones appear in the TCRdb table, and some are missing; sequencing was by immunoSEQ multiplex PCR. The table has about 2.5 million clones, about nine tenths seen once. Sequencing used naive CD4+ T cells from PBMCs. Sample subset: CD45RA+ positively selected. The receptors come from a man aged 18-30 years in good health. Some clones in this sample may be carry-over from other donors' samples.

The chain combines TRBV19 with TRBJ1-4; a possible D gene is TRBD1 (5 bases). The V gene lost 7 bases and the J gene lost 15 bases, with 15 bases spanning the gap. This CDR3 is 11 amino acids long. Per the germline V gene, CDR1 is LNHDA and CDR2 is SQIVND (reference sequence). In DNA, the CDR3 is TGTGCCAGTACGAGCCCCGGCAGGGTGTTTTTT. It codes for CASTSPGRVFF.

The chain has TRBV4-1 and TRBJ1-1; 7 positions match TRBD1. The CDR3 is made up of 16 amino acids. The germline V gene has CDR1 MGHRA and CDR2 YSYEKL. V trimming: 1 base; J trimming: 2 bases; junction bases outside the gene matches: 7. The CDR3 nucleotides read TGCGCCAGCAGCCAAGGACGGGGACAGAAAAACACTGAAGCTTTCTTT. Its translation is CASSQGRGQKNTEAFF.

The gene calls are TRBV7-2 and TRBJ2-7; 9 bases match TRBD1. From germline, CDR1 is SGHTA and CDR2 FQGNSA. This CDR3 contains 16 residues. V gave up 5 bases and J gave up 4 bases; unmatched junction bases: 12. The CDR3 region is CASSTRGQGIRYEQYF. DNA of the CDR3: TGTGCCAGCAGCACCCGGGGACAGGGAATACGGTACGAGCAGTACTTC.

CDR3 coding DNA: TGTGCCAGCAGCCCTCTAAGGGGGCGGCCCACAGATACGCAGTATTTT. It specifies CASSPLRGRPTDTQYF. The chain joins TRBV7-8 to TRBJ2-3, with 7 bases that match TRBD1. The germline V gene encodes CDR1 SGHVS and CDR2 FQNEAQ. V shed 5 bases, J shed 2 bases, and the junction held 10 bases outside the gene matches. This CDR3 has 16 residues.

The V call is TRBV7-9, the J call TRBJ2-1; possibly TRBD2 for D (6 bases). Germline values: CDR1 SEHNR, CDR2 FQNEAQ (reference sequence). This CDR3 has 14 amino acids. The V end was cut by 0 bases, the J end by 10 bases, with 13 bases between. The CDR3 nucleotides read TGTGCCAGCAGCTTAGCGGAGGGGAGCCTGGAGCAGTTCTTC. The encoded protein is CASSLAEGSLEQFF.

This chain links TRBV9 with TRBJ2-5, with 8 bases fitting TRBD2. There are 17 residues in the CDR3. The germline gives CDR1 SGDLS, CDR2 YYNGEE. The trim removed 0 bases at V and 2 bases at J, leaving 9 bases unmatched. The CDR3 loop is CASSVGHGGGIQETQYF. In DNA form, the CDR3 reads TGTGCCAGCAGCGTAGGCCACGGGGGGGGCATTCAAGAGACCCAGTACTTC.

V gene TRBV28 combines with J gene TRBJ1-4, with D perhaps TRBD1 (5 bases). The V gene's germline CDR1 is MDHEN and CDR2 SYDVKM. This CDR3 is built from 12 residues. Trimming shortened V by 6 bases and J by 14 bases, and 16 bases separated the two germline ends. CDR3 coding DNA: TGTGCCAGCAGCCGCGGACAAAGTGTGCTGTTTTTT. As protein: CASSRGQSVLFF.